What follows are 24 T cell receptor beta chains derived from one specimen sequenced in a study of blood T cell repertoires in COVID-19. The data were produced by immunoSEQ multiplex PCR, yet TCRdb's version contains in-frame clones alone and is incomplete. Among 150,000 to 200,000 clones listed, 80% to 90% were seen once. The sample comprised peripheral blood. Receptor source: a man aged 18 to 35 who had recovered from COVID-19.

V gene TRBV6-2 or TRBV6-3 combines with J gene TRBJ2-3, with a weak D call TRBD2 (6 bases). V was shortened by 4 bases and J by 0 bases, with 11 bases between the two germline ends. Germline V gene data show CDR1 as MNHEY and CDR2 as SVGEGT. The length of the CDR3 is 15 residues. CDR3 bases: TGTGCCAGCAGTTTCGAGGGGACTAGCACAGATACGCAGTATTTT. Translated, it gives CASSFEGTSTDTQYF.

The chain couples TRBV18 to TRBJ1-1; D ambiguous. Germline V lookup: CDR1 KGHSH, CDR2 LQKENI. Trimming took 2 bases from V and 5 from J, leaving 9 bases between them. The CDR3 loop spans 13 amino acids. CDR3 sequence (DNA): TGTGCCAGCTCACCAAGTTCACAGACTGAAGCTTTCTTT. As protein: CASSPSSQTEAFF. Full variable domain (rest looked up from reference TRBV18 and TRBJ1-1): NAGVMQNPRHLVRRRGQEARLRCSPMKGHSHVYWYRQLPEEGLKFMVYLQKENIIDESGMPKERFSAEFPKEGPSILRIQQVVRGDSAAYFCASSPSSQTEAFFGQGTRLTVV.

This chain connects TRBV9 to TRBJ1-6, with D perhaps matching TRBD1 (5 bases). Germline lookup yields CDR1 SGDLS and CDR2 YYNGEE. V was trimmed by 4 bases and J by 10 bases, leaving 21 bases between them. The CDR3 covers 16 residues. The CDR3 loop is CASSPSYVTAGSPLHF. For the CDR3, the DNA is TGTGCCAGCAGCCCTAGTTATGTGACAGCGGGGTCACCCCTCCACTTT.

V and J are TRBV24-1 and TRBJ2-3; 8 bases line up with TRBD2. Germline V gene sequence: CDR1 KGHDR, CDR2 SFDVKD. The V gene end was trimmed by 5 bases and the J gene end by 1 base; junction bases not matched to a gene: 7. This CDR3 contains 16 residues. CDR3 sequence: CATSGGAGARTDTQYF. In DNA form, the CDR3 reads TGTGCCACCAGTGGGGGAGCGGGAGCTCGCACAGATACGCAGTATTTT.

The genes are TRBV5-4 and TRBJ2-1; possibly TRBD1 for D (5 bases). The CDR3 sequence is 14 residues long. V lost 0 bases to trimming and J lost 5 bases, with 9 bases between them. Germline V gene sequence: CDR1 SGHNT, CDR2 YYREEE (reference sequence). Here the CDR3 DNA reads TGTGCCAGCAGCTTGGTGGGGCCGAACAATGAGCAGTTCTTC. Amino acids: CASSLVGPNNEQFF.

V gene TRBV2 combines with J gene TRBJ1-1, with TRBD1 identical over 7 bases. V shed 7 bases and J 4 bases; nucleotides not matched to a gene: 9. Germline values: CDR1 SNHLY, CDR2 FYNNEI. The CDR3 length is 14 residues. The CDR3 reads CASNHRGTITEAFF. The CDR3 coding sequence is TGTGCCAGCAACCACAGGGGTACGATCACTGAAGCTTTCTTT.

The chain carries TRBV5-6 and TRBJ1-1, with 7 bases that match TRBD1. The CDR3 extends over 14 amino acids. Per the germline V gene, CDR1 is SGHDT and CDR2 is YYEEEE. V shed 4 bases and J 0 bases; nucleotides not matched to a gene: 3. In nucleotides, the CDR3 is TGTGCCAGCAGCATGACAGGGTTGAACACTGAAGCTTTCTTT. Translation gives CASSMTGLNTEAFF. The full variable domain, with the rest looked up from reference TRBV5-6 and TRBJ1-1, is DAGVTQSPTHLIKTRGQQVTLRCSPKSGHDTVSWYQQALGQGPQFIFQYYEEEERQRGNFPDRFSGHQFPNYSSELNVNALLLGDSALYLCASSMTGLNTEAFFGQGTRLTVV.

The CDR3 loop reads CASSERLIGGYEQYF. Written as DNA, the CDR3 is TGTGCCAGCAGTGAACGTCTTATAGGGGGTTACGAGCAGTACTTC. This chain uses TRBV2 with TRBJ2-7; the D gene is possibly TRBD1 (6 bases). The germline V and J ends were trimmed by 2 bases and 4 bases, with 15 bases remaining between them. Germline V gives CDR1 SNHLY, CDR2 FYNNEI. The CDR3 length is 15 residues.

The genes are TRBV18 and TRBJ2-7, with 8 bases matching TRBD1. CDR3 length: 13 amino acids. The germline gives CDR1 KGHSH, CDR2 LQKENI. Unmatched junction bases numbered 4, after V lost 8 bases and J lost 1 base. In nucleotides, the CDR3 is TGTGCCAGCGCTGGACAGGGTTCCTACGAGCAGTACTTC. Translating gives CASAGQGSYEQYF.

This clone has a handful of counts. The chain uses TRBV7-9 and TRBJ2-3; possible D gene TRBD2, 6 bases. The CDR3 covers 13 residues. Germline assignment: CDR1 SEHNR and CDR2 FQNEAQ (reference sequence). The V end lost 3 bases, the J end lost 3 bases, and 7 bases lay between the germline ends. The CDR3 nucleotides read TGTGCCAGCAGCTTCCGGGGGACAGATACGCAGTATTTT. It yields the protein CASSFRGTDTQYF.

In this sample, this clone turned up many times. This sample includes further DNA sequences coding for the same CDR3. This rearrangement joins TRBV4-1 to TRBJ2-7; a possible D gene is TRBD1 (6 bases). Trimming removed 0 bases from V and 0 bases from J, with 12 bases in between. Germline V gives CDR1 MGHRA, CDR2 YSYEKL. The CDR3 is 16 residues long. The DNA of the CDR3 is TGCGCCAGCAGCCAAGATGACAGGCCTAACTCCTACGAGCAGTACTTC. This gives the protein CASSQDDRPNSYEQYF.

The rearrangement joins TRBV28 to TRBJ2-7; D not certain. The CDR3 sequence is 15 residues long. V was pared by 6 bases and J by 3 bases, with 18 bases between. The germline gives CDR1 MDHEN, CDR2 SYDVKM. For the CDR3, the DNA is TGTGCCAGCAGCCGCAGGATCAGGCCCCACTACGAGCAGTACTTC. Its protein product is CASSRRIRPHYEQYF.

V is TRBV7-8 and J is TRBJ1-2, with 10 bases that match TRBD1. The CDR3 contains 15 residues. Trimming removed 8 bases from V and 8 bases from J; junction bases left unmatched: 14. The V gene's germline CDR1 is SGHVS and CDR2 FQNEAQ. Here the CDR3 reads CASLQDRGRVEGYTF. The CDR3 coding sequence is TGTGCCAGCTTACAAGACAGGGGGCGGGTAGAGGGCTACACCTTC.

The chain employs TRBV4-3 and TRBJ2-7; no clear D gene. The V gene lost 5 bases and the J gene lost 3 bases, with 14 bases spanning the gap. The CDR3 has 14 residues. Germline assignment: CDR1 LGHNA and CDR2 YSLEER. CDR3 protein: CASSITFPGYEQYF. The CDR3 DNA reads as TGCGCCAGCAGCATCACCTTCCCGGGCTACGAGCAGTACTTC.

The genes are TRBV2 and TRBJ1-4; D call uncertain. The CDR3 is 11 amino acids. V lost 4 bases and J lost 7, with 4 bases in between. Germline assignment: CDR1 SNHLY and CDR2 FYNNEI. The CDR3 reads CASSASEKLFF. The CDR3 nucleotides are TGTGCCAGCAGTGCGAGTGAAAAACTGTTTTTT.

This chain uses TRBV7-2 with TRBJ1-2, with unresolved D. Germline V gene data show CDR1 as SGHTA and CDR2 as FQGNSA. The CDR3 runs to 13 residues. V was cut by 5 bases and J by 7 bases, with 14 bases left in between. Here the CDR3 reads CASSLRRSIGYTF. In DNA form, the CDR3 reads TGTGCCAGCAGCCTTAGGCGGAGTATTGGCTACACCTTC.

The V gene is TRBV10-1, the J gene TRBJ2-2, with D maybe TRBD2 (6 bases). Germline-derived CDR1 and CDR2 are WNHNN and SYGVQD (reference sequence). The CDR3 runs 15 residues. Trimming took 7 bases from V and 6 from J, leaving 18 bases between them. CDR3 coding DNA: TGCGCCAGCAAAATCATCTCGGGAGCGGCCGGGGAGCTGTTTTTT. The encoded protein is CASKIISGAAGELFF.

The chain is built from TRBV27 and TRBJ2-7; the match to TRBD1 covers 7 bases. Germline V CDR1 and CDR2: MNHEY, SMNVEV (reference sequence). The CDR3 runs to 13 residues. V gave up 2 bases and J gave up 3 bases; unmatched junction bases: 1. The CDR3: CASSLGTVYEQYF. The CDR3 coding sequence is TGTGCCAGCAGTTTAGGGACAGTCTACGAGCAGTACTTC.

CDR3: CASLTSGGTTGELFF. The CDR3 nucleotides are TGTGCCAGCCTGACTAGCGGCGGTACTACCGGGGAGCTGTTTTTT. The chain is built from TRBV2 and TRBJ2-2, with 9 nucleotides matching TRBD2. The V gene end was trimmed by 8 bases and the J gene end by 5 bases; junction bases not matched to a gene: 9. There are 15 residues in the CDR3. From germline, CDR1 is SNHLY and CDR2 FYNNEI.

V and J are TRBV6-6 and TRBJ2-7, with 10 bases aligning to TRBD1. The CDR3 is 15 residues long. Trimming at V came to 4 bases and at J to 2 bases, leaving 5 bases not matched to a gene. The germline V gene has CDR1 MNHNY and CDR2 SVGAGI (reference sequence). CDR3 region: CASSSWTGGAYEQYF. In nucleotides, the CDR3 is TGTGCCAGCAGTTCCTGGACAGGGGGGGCCTACGAGCAGTACTTC.

This chain links TRBV9 with TRBJ2-5; no definite D call. V was pared by 4 bases and J by 4 bases, with 17 bases between. The CDR3 spans 15 residues. The germline gives CDR1 SGDLS, CDR2 YYNGEE. CDR3: CASSPVASTGETQYF. The CDR3 DNA follows: TGTGCCAGCAGCCCCGTTGCCTCCACTGGAGAGACCCAGTACTTC.

This CDR3 reads CAWRKDTSYTEAFF. The CDR3 DNA reads TGTGCCTGGAGAAAGGACACCTCATACACTGAAGCTTTCTTT. This rearrangement joins TRBV30 to TRBJ1-1, with D maybe TRBD1 (5 bases). This CDR3 has 14 amino acids. CDR1 is GTSNPN and CDR2 is SVGIG in the germline V gene (reference sequence). V dropped 3 bases and J dropped 3 bases, with 14 bases sitting between them. The full variable domain, in which reference TRBV30 and TRBJ1-1 provide the parts outside the CDR3, is SQTIHQWPATLVQPVGSPLSLECTVEGTSNPNLYWYRQAAGRGLQLLFYSVGIGQISSEVPQNLSASRPQDRQFILSSKKLLLSDSGFYLCAWRKDTSYTEAFFGQGTRLTVV.

This sequence joins TRBV7-2 and TRBJ2-1; no firm D call. V was shortened by 1 base and J by 6 bases, with 13 bases between the two germline ends. The V gene's germline CDR1 is SGHTA and CDR2 FQGNSA. The CDR3 extends over 15 amino acids. The CDR3 reads CASSLVAVPINEQFF. The CDR3 coding sequence is TGTGCCAGCAGCTTAGTTGCGGTTCCAATCAATGAGCAGTTCTTC.

CDR3 in amino acids: CASTFRQDQETQYF. In DNA form, the CDR3 reads TGTGCCAGCACCTTTCGACAGGACCAAGAGACCCAGTACTTC. The chain carries TRBV5-4 and TRBJ2-5; D is possibly TRBD1 (6 bases). Germline V gene data show CDR1 as SGHNT and CDR2 as YYREEE (reference sequence). CDR3 size: 14 residues. V lost 6 bases and J lost 0, with 12 bases in between.